This TCR beta chain was profiled in a study of blood T cell repertoires in COVID-19. Background on the study: Whether acute or convalescent, the COVID-19 samples came from the United States, Italy and Spain. Nucleic acid was either cDNA or gDNA, and it came from T cells, B-cell-depleted T cells, or PBMCs.

How the authors handled the data: Estimation of nucleated cell counts was performed using reference gene primer amplification. Repertoires were generated with immunoSEQ multiplex PCR, while TCRdb's copy carries only in-frame clones and drops some. V and J calls plus clone size are reproduced from that table; the DNA served to infer D and trimming. The data contain around 100,000 clones, roughly 80% of them singletons. The TCR comes from a man between 60 and 75 years old with active or convalescent COVID-19. The sequenced material came from peripheral blood.

The CDR3 DNA reads TGTGCCAGCAGTCCGGGACAGGGGGCTAGTAGGAGCAATCAGCCCCAGCATTTT. It encodes CASSPGQGASRSNQPQHF. This chain joins TRBV27 and TRBJ1-5; 12 nucleotides match TRBD1. V gave up 5 bases and J gave up 1 base; unmatched junction bases: 9. This CDR3 has 18 amino acids. Germline V gene sequence: CDR1 MNHEY, CDR2 SMNVEV (reference sequence).